This record covers a single T cell receptor beta chain. This clonotype came up many times. Which antigen it targets is not known. No qualities accompany the bases; no much larger clone lies one base away. The data belong to a study of T cell repertoires in cytomegalovirus infection (dated by TCRdb to about 2019). For the wider study: The peptide stimulations were aimed at well-studied HLA-B-restricted epitopes as well as recently identified HLA-C-restricted CMV epitopes, whose presentation resists viral immunomodulation. The HLA type of each donor mattered for the analysis, because public TCR beta signatures pointed to carriage of CMV infection along with the matching HLA type.

The treatment or condition label on this specimen signifies: in vitro stimulation with specific CMV peptide epitopes to enrich CMV-specific T cells. V is clipped by 8 bases and J by 5 bases, and the sequence between their germline boundaries is 15 bases long. From a lookup of the germline V gene, CDR1 and CDR2 are SGHVS and FNYEAQ. Including cysteine and phenylalanine, the CDR3 has 13 amino acids. The kept DNA is CDR3 alone, 39 bases in frame from the first base. The instrument was an Illumina HiSeq 1500. TCRdb reanalyzed the raw reads on its own, using fastp at Q25 for trimming and MiXCR for clone calling, and kept in-frame beta chains. Rows with a matching CDR3 protein are joined into one entry that keeps the most common DNA and genes. The sample table lists approximately 120,000 distinct CDR3 sequences, about 28% of them with a count of one. The top ten clonotypes cover roughly 77% of the sample.

The investigation overall reported the following: In both this cohort and an independent cohort of 300 to 450 donors, the cumulative frequency of public TCR beta family members distinguished carriers of CMV infection plus the relevant HLA type. The ex vivo response was dominated by HLA-C-restricted CMV-specific TCR beta clonotypes, which also provided the single most frequent clonotype in two of eight donors.

The input for sequencing was CD8+ T cells from cultured PBMCs, taken from culture after CMV antigen stimulation. The rearranged chain carries TRBV7-6 and TRBJ1-1; the D gene remains uncertain. This sequence originates from a human donor in good health (CMV status not recorded). Some clones in this sample may be carry-over from other donors' samples. The nucleotide sequence is TGTGCCAGCTCCCCACAACCCGGGACTGAAGCTTTCTTT. Its coded protein is CASSPQPGTEAFF.